What follows are 6 T cell receptor beta chains derived from one specimen sequenced in a study of cytomegalovirus exposure and HLA in healthy donors. The primer mix had 60 Vbeta and 13 Jbeta primers. The data were produced by immunoSEQ multiplex PCR, yet TCRdb's version contains in-frame clones alone and is incomplete. The table records roughly 160,000 clones, roughly 80% of them present only once. Sample: PBMCs. The source of these receptors is a man younger than 40 in good health and CMV-seronegative.

The V and J genes are TRBV10-3 and TRBJ1-2, with D perhaps TRBD1 (5 bases). The CDR3 totals 15 residues. The germline gives CDR1 ENHRY, CDR2 SYGVKD. Trimming pared 3 bases from V and 4 bases from J, leaving 15 bases between. CDR3 region: CAISEGDGGFYGYTF. CDR3 DNA sequence: TGTGCCATCAGTGAAGGAGACGGGGGATTCTATGGCTACACCTTC.

This chain joins TRBV9 and TRBJ1-1; D is unclear. Looked up from germline, CDR1 is SGDLS and CDR2 is YYNGEE. There are 13 residues in the CDR3. Deletions cut 4 bases from V and 9 bases from J, with 16 bases between. The DNA of the CDR3 is TGTGCCAGCAGCCCCCGGAGGCATGCCAAAGCTTTCTTT. Its protein product is CASSPRRHAKAFF.

The chain uses TRBV19 and TRBJ2-2, with 10 bases aligning to TRBD1. Unmatched junction bases numbered 2, after V lost 7 bases and J lost 3 bases. The CDR3 is made up of 14 amino acids. The germline CDR1 and CDR2 sequences are LNHDA and SQIVND (reference sequence). The CDR3 bases are TGTGCCAGTAAGGGGACAGGGGACACCGGGGAGCTGTTTTTT. Translating it yields CASKGTGDTGELFF. The full variable domain, completed using reference TRBV19 and TRBJ2-2, is DGGITQSPKYLFRKEGQNVTLSCEQNLNHDAMYWYRQDPGQGLRLIYYSQIVNDFQKGDIAEGYSVSREKKESFPLTVTSAQKNPTAFYLCASKGTGDTGELFFGEGSRLTVL.

The chain uses TRBV5-6 and TRBJ2-7; D may be TRBD1 (7 bases). Trimming shortened V by 5 bases and J by 6 bases, and 15 bases separated the two germline ends. There are 13 residues in the CDR3. Looked up from germline, CDR1 is SGHDT and CDR2 is YYEEEE. The CDR3 sequence: CASSLIRGAEQYF. The CDR3 DNA is TGTGCCAGCAGTCTAATCAGGGGGGCCGAGCAGTACTTC.

The V gene is TRBV18, the J gene TRBJ1-5, with a possible D match to TRBD1 (6 bases). V lost 3 bases, J lost 5 bases, and 14 bases lay in between. Germline V gene data show CDR1 as KGHSH and CDR2 as LQKENI. CDR3 size: 15 residues. This CDR3 reads CASSPWARGYQPQHF. Here the CDR3 DNA reads TGTGCCAGCTCACCCTGGGCCAGGGGCTATCAGCCCCAGCATTTT.

This chain links TRBV10-3 with TRBJ2-7, with TRBD2 identical over 8 bases. From germline, CDR1 is ENHRY and CDR2 SYGVKD. CDR3 length equals 16 residues. The J segment lost 5 bases and the V segment lost 2 bases, leaving 11 bases of the junction unmatched. The CDR3 loop reads CAISEPGTRESDEQYF. The CDR3 DNA reads as TGTGCCATCAGTGAGCCTGGGACTAGAGAAAGCGACGAGCAGTACTTC.